These 27 T cell receptor beta chains were all obtained from the same sample, sequenced in a study of T-cell reconstitution after alpha-beta-depleted transplantation in children. Unique molecular identifiers were used in preparing the TCRbeta library. Each CDR3 protein is one row after TCRdb ran MiXCR on the PCR reads. The sample has 350,000 to 500,000 distinct CDR3 sequences; 43% are singletons. The sequencing used PBMCs, collected before TCRalphabeta/CD19-depleted stem cell transplant. Receptors were obtained from a girl aged 2 to 10 with aplastic anemia, due to receive a stem cell transplant.

The chain is built from TRBV2 and TRBJ2-1, with D possibly being TRBD2 (7 bases). Germline V gene sequence: CDR1 SNHLY, CDR2 FYNNEI. The CDR3 is 15 residues long. V lost 2 bases and J 1 base, leaving 9 bases between the germline ends. This chain's CDR3 is CASSERGASYNEQFF. CDR3 coding DNA: TGTGCCAGCAGTGAACGGGGGGCATCCTACAATGAGCAGTTCTTC.

This clonotype came up a few times. The V and J genes are TRBV14 and TRBJ2-3; no firm D call. There are 14 residues in the CDR3. The V gene lost 0 bases and the J gene lost 3 bases, with 7 bases spanning the gap. Germline assignment: CDR1 SGHDN and CDR2 FVKESK. The CDR3 bases are TGTGCCAGCAGCCAAGAAGCCGTGACAGATACGCAGTATTTT. The encoded protein is CASSQEAVTDTQYF.

The V and J genes are TRBV12-3 or TRBV12-4 and TRBJ1-6; TRBD1 might be the D (5 bases). The length of the CDR3 is 15 residues. V was cut by 5 bases and J by 1 base, with 9 bases left in between. CDR3 nucleotide sequence: TGTGCCAGCAGTCGACGGACATCCTATAATTCACCCCTCCACTTT. It encodes CASSRRTSYNSPLHF.

Only a few counts were recorded for this clonotype. This chain links TRBV20-1 with TRBJ1-1, with D uncertain. The length of the CDR3 is 13 residues. Deletions cut 0 bases from V and 11 bases from J, with 16 bases between. Germline-derived CDR1 and CDR2 are DFQATT and SNEGSKA (reference sequence). CDR3 sequence reads: CSARDVTELSAFF. In DNA form, the CDR3 reads TGCAGTGCTAGAGATGTCACGGAACTTTCGGCTTTCTTT.

V is TRBV7-6 and J is TRBJ2-1, with D tentatively TRBD1 (5 bases). The CDR3 runs to 15 residues. Germline CDR1 SGHVS, CDR2 FNYEAQ. The V gene lost 1 base and the J gene lost 7 bases, with 14 bases spanning the gap. CDR3 sequence: CASSLVKGPFNEQFF. The CDR3 region has the DNA TGTGCCAGCAGCTTAGTGAAGGGGCCGTTTAATGAGCAGTTCTTC.

This clonotype was detected many times. V usage is TRBV12-3 or TRBV12-4 and J usage is TRBJ1-2; tentatively, D is TRBD1 (6 bases). The V end was cut by 3 bases, the J end by 2 bases, with 13 bases between. CDR3 length: 15 residues. DNA of the CDR3: TGTGCCAGCAGTTTTTCGGGGGCGGGGAACTATGGCTACACCTTC. Translated: CASSFSGAGNYGYTF.

V gene TRBV28 combines with J gene TRBJ2-7; D is undetermined. The CDR3 has 12 amino acids. Germline CDR1 reads MDHEN; CDR2 reads SYDVKM. Between the trimmed V and J ends, which lost 5 bases and 6 bases, there was a span of 11 bases. In nucleotides, the CDR3 is TGTGCCAGCAGTCCCCGTGGCCCCGAGCAGTACTTC. Its protein product is CASSPRGPEQYF.

This clonotype was observed a single time. One end of the junction fails to match germline, which may point to a read error. CDR3 in amino acids: CASSTWLRSCEQYF. The CDR3 nucleotides are TGTGCCAGCAGCACGTGGCTCCGCTCCTGCGAGCAGTACTTC. The rearrangement links TRBV5-6 to TRBJ2-7; D uncertain. Germline lookup yields CDR1 SGHDT and CDR2 YYEEEE. There are 14 residues in the CDR3.

J is TRBJ2-3 and V is TRBV6-5, with D maybe TRBD1 (6 bases). Trimming removed 4 bases at V and 3 bases at J, with 17 bases between. The CDR3 contains 16 residues. The germline V gene has CDR1 MNHEY and CDR2 SVGAGI. Written as DNA, the CDR3 is TGTGCCAGCAGTTCAGGATTGACAGGACCAACAGATACGCAGTATTTT. Protein sequence: CASSSGLTGPTDTQYF.

In this sample, this clonotype turned up a few times. This chain uses TRBV6-1 with TRBJ1-1; possibly TRBD1 for D (6 bases). The CDR3 length is 13 residues. CDR1 is MNHNS, CDR2 SASEGT, per germline. V dropped 6 bases and J dropped 4 bases, with 12 bases sitting between them. DNA of the CDR3: TGTGCCAGCAGCGTGGACAGTAGCACTGAAGCTTTCTTT. Its translation is CASSVDSSTEAFF.

This clonotype has only a few counts. The V gene is TRBV5-1, the J gene TRBJ2-3; 9 bases align to TRBD1. Trimming took 5 bases from V and 5 from J; bases not matched to a gene: 6. Germline CDR1 is SGHRS and CDR2 is YFSETQ. This CDR3 is 14 amino acids long. The CDR3 sequence: CASRRRDREDTQYF. In nucleotides, the CDR3 is TGCGCCAGCAGACGTCGGGACAGGGAAGATACGCAGTATTTT.

This clonotype was recorded at least ten times. The chain employs TRBV12-3 or TRBV12-4 and TRBJ1-1; weak D call: TRBD1 (5 bases). CDR3 size: 15 residues. Trimming pared 8 bases from V and 0 bases from J, leaving 16 bases between. The CDR3 sequence is CASRGGRALNTEAFF. The CDR3 region has the DNA TGTGCCAGCCGGGGGGGAAGAGCCTTGAACACTGAAGCTTTCTTT.

The chain carries TRBV5-1 and TRBJ2-1; D is unclear. Between the trimmed V and J ends, which lost 4 bases and 8 bases, there was a span of 19 bases. Germline loops: CDR1 SGHRS, CDR2 YFSETQ. This CDR3 region has 15 residues. The CDR3 region is CASSPPPNPWYEQFF. The CDR3 region has the DNA TGCGCCAGCAGCCCCCCACCGAACCCTTGGTATGAGCAGTTCTTC.

The V call is TRBV27, the J call TRBJ2-7; 12 nucleotides line up with TRBD1. V was clipped by 6 bases and J by 7 bases; unmatched bases: 10. CDR1 and CDR2 from the germline V gene are MNHEY and SMNVEV (reference sequence). The CDR3 totals 15 residues. Here the CDR3 reads CASSPGGQGAREQYF. CDR3 sequence (DNA): TGTGCCAGCAGCCCAGGGGGACAGGGGGCGCGGGAGCAGTACTTC.

This clonotype was counted a few times. V is TRBV7-7 and J is TRBJ2-5; D ambiguous. The CDR3 has 14 residues. Germline CDR1 SSHAT, CDR2 FNYEAQ (reference sequence). V lost 5 bases, J lost 2 bases, and 12 bases lay in between. The DNA for the CDR3 is TGTGCCAGCAGCCCCGTAGGGCCTCAAGAGACCCAGTACTTC. It codes for CASSPVGPQETQYF.

The sample holds many counts of this clonotype. The V and J genes are TRBV18 and TRBJ2-1; either TRBD1 or TRBD2 may fit D (6 bases each). Trimming took off 5 bases at V and 1 base at J, with 12 bases between the two ends. CDR1 is KGHSH and CDR2 is LQKENI in the germline V gene. The CDR3 consists of 15 residues. CDR3 in amino acids: CASSSGAGSYNEQFF. The CDR3 nucleotides read TGTGCCAGCTCATCGGGGGCGGGTTCCTACAATGAGCAGTTCTTC.

In this sample, this clonotype turned up a few times. V and J are TRBV7-2 and TRBJ2-7; D possibly corresponds to TRBD2 (6 bases). The V and J ends lost 0 bases and 3 bases respectively, with 12 bases between them. The CDR3 covers 15 residues. The germline CDR1 and CDR2 sequences are SGHTA and FQGNSA. CDR3 nucleotide sequence: TGTGCCAGCAGCTTAGCGTCCGAGACTAGCTACGAGCAGTACTTC. Protein product: CASSLASETSYEQYF.

This clonotype was recorded many times. This chain joins TRBV20-1 and TRBJ1-1; D is unclear. V gave up 5 bases and J gave up 2 bases, with 12 bases separating them. CDR3 length: 13 residues. CDR1 is DFQATT, CDR2 SNEGSKA, per germline (reference sequence). CDR3 sequence reads: CSAFHRVNTEAFF. The CDR3 DNA is TGCAGTGCTTTTCACCGGGTCAACACTGAAGCTTTCTTT.

This chain uses TRBV18 with TRBJ2-1; possible D gene TRBD1, 5 bases. The CDR3 contains 13 residues. CDR1 and CDR2 (germline): KGHSH, LQKENI. V was pared by 2 bases and J by 9 bases, with 11 bases between. The CDR3 region is CASSPARAAEQFF. CDR3 DNA: TGTGCCAGCTCACCAGCCAGGGCGGCTGAGCAGTTCTTC.

This clonotype showed up just a few times. The CDR3 sequence: CASSRDEGPYEQYF. The CDR3 DNA reads as TGTGCCAGCAGCCGAGATGAGGGACCCTACGAGCAGTACTTC. The V gene is TRBV6-5, the J gene TRBJ2-7; D tentatively reads TRBD1 or TRBD2 (5 bases each). Germline CDR1 and CDR2: MNHEY and SVGAGI. CDR3 size: 14 residues. Trimming stripped 6 bases from V and 2 bases from J, with 14 bases between.

Here the CDR3 DNA reads TGTGCCAGCAGCAGACAGGGGTCCCTTATCACAGATACGCAGTATTTT. It yields the protein CASSRQGSLITDTQYF. V is TRBV21-1 and J is TRBJ2-3; the tabulated D call, TRBD1, remains unverified against the DNA. TRBV21-1 is listed as a pseudogene. The length of the CDR3 is 16 residues.

This chain links TRBV5-2 with TRBJ2-5; the D call of TRBD2 is as the table states it, not checked on the DNA. TRBV5-2 is assigned pseudogene status. The CDR3 runs 18 residues. The CDR3 bases are TGTGCCAGGGGCCCGGGGCTTAGCGGGAGTTCTTTCGGAGAGACCCAGTACTTC. Translation: CARGPGLSGSSFGETQYF.

This clonotype has just a few counts. The V and J genes are TRBV6-1 and TRBJ2-7, with 12 bases lining up with TRBD2. In germline, CDR1 is MNHNS, CDR2 SASEGT. The CDR3 extends over 15 amino acids. V dropped 6 bases and J dropped 6; count of bases not matched to a gene: 9. The CDR3 nucleotides read TGTGCCAGCAGCCTCGGACTAGCGGGGATCCCCGAGCAGTACTTC. Amino acids: CASSLGLAGIPEQYF.

In this sample, this clonotype turned up many times. This chain links TRBV29-1 with TRBJ1-1; TRBD1 aligns across 7 bases. There are 12 residues in the CDR3. The germline gives CDR1 SQVTM, CDR2 ANQGSEA. Losses at the gene ends were 6 bases for V and 3 bases for J; bases not matched to a gene: 4. The chain's CDR3 is CSVLTGYTEAFF. The DNA for the CDR3 is TGCAGCGTATTGACAGGGTACACTGAAGCTTTCTTT.

The chain couples TRBV20-1 to TRBJ2-1; 14 bases match TRBD2. The CDR3 covers 15 residues. The germline gives CDR1 DFQATT, CDR2 SNEGSKA (reference sequence). The V and J ends lost 5 bases and 4 bases, in that order; junction bases with no gene match: 4. Here the CDR3 reads CSALGLAGVYNEQFF. CDR3 nucleotide sequence: TGCAGTGCTTTGGGACTAGCGGGAGTATACAATGAGCAGTTCTTC.

V and J are TRBV12-3 or TRBV12-4 and TRBJ2-5; D may match TRBD1 or TRBD2 (7 bases each). V gave up 8 bases and J gave up 5 bases, with 18 bases separating them. This CDR3 has 14 amino acids. The CDR3 nucleotides are TGTGCCAGCGGCTCCTACAGGGGAGGGGAGACCCAGTACTTC. Amino acids: CASGSYRGGETQYF.

A word on this clonotype: A much larger clone differs by one base, so this may be a read error. V is TRBV6-5 and J is TRBJ2-3; D might be TRBD2 (6 bases). The CDR3 covers 16 residues. V was clipped by 3 bases and J by 4 bases, with 17 bases between them. CDR1 is MNHEY and CDR2 is SVGAGI in the germline V gene. In nucleotides, the CDR3 is TGTGCCAGCAGTTATCACCTAGCGCTGAGCGCAGATACGCAGTATTTT. Translating gives CASSYHLALSADTQYF.